The TCR beta chain described here comes from a study of a mutant IDH1 vaccine in newly diagnosed glioma. Turning to the study itself: Former treatment meant radiotherapy, temozolomide, or both; the majority had gotten both.

Measured with immunoSEQ multiplex PCR; TCRdb has only the in-frame clones, and not every one. This sample carries roughly 68,000 clones, roughly 78% of them seen once, and the ten largest clones take approximately 8.2%. This CDR3 region has 13 residues. V lost 5 bases and J 3 bases, leaving 10 bases between the germline ends. Germline CDR1 reads MGHDK; CDR2 reads SYGVNS. Time point of the sample: baseline, week 1 (first vaccination visit). The treatment: pre-vaccination baseline after standard-of-care therapy. The sequence came from a man aged 50 to 60 with glioma. Specimen: PBMCs, collected from a glioma patient treated with radiotherapy, temozolomide or both. The gene calls are TRBV25-1 and TRBJ1-2; D ambiguous. CDR3 protein: CASSSTGHYGYTF. CDR3 nucleotide sequence: TGTGCCAGCAGTTCGACGGGCCACTATGGCTACACCTTC.